The rows below give T cell receptor beta chains drawn from one sample of a study of patients and donors after allogeneic stem cell transplantation. TCRdb reprocessed the RT-PCR reads via MiXCR and lists one record per CDR3 protein. Of 65,000 to 80,000 distinct CDR3 sequences in the sample, 26% were seen once. Sequences were obtained from blood, either unsorted or a sorted T cell fraction (not recorded which). These receptors all stem from a human donor who was either an allogeneic HSCT recipient or a stem cell or donor lymphocyte infusion donor (not recorded which). It is not recorded whose cells these are; they may come from a transplant donor. Both conserved end residues are part of each CDR3. Fields, in order: V gene, J gene, D gene, clone size, CDR3 DNA, CDR3 protein. A D gene is named only where the DNA matches it firmly. Some rows mark clone size as missing; the rest say once, few, many or name a class of expanded clone.

V: TRBV14; J: TRBJ1-1; D: NA; size: NA; DNA: TGTGCCAGCAGCCTAATCGACCCAATGGAAGCTTTCTTT; CDR3: CASSLIDPMEAFF
V: TRBV28; J: TRBJ2-5; D: NA; size: NA; DNA: TGTGCCAGCAGTGAGGGGTTCGGGACCCAGTACTTC; CDR3: CASSEGFGTQYF
V: TRBV7-6; J: TRBJ2-1; D: TRBD2; size: few; DNA: TGTGCCAGCAGCACGAGGACTAGCCCCTACAATGAGCAGTTCTTC; CDR3: CASSTRTSPYNEQFF
V: TRBV20-1; J: TRBJ1-5; D: NA; size: NA; DNA: TGCAGTGCTAGAGATTTCAGGGGCGAGGTAGGCAATCAGCCCCAGCATTTT; CDR3: CSARDFRGEVGNQPQHF
V: TRBV4-3; J: TRBJ2-1; D: NA; size: NA; DNA: TGCGCCAGCAGCCAAGGGGTAGGGGATATCTACAATGAGCAGTTCTTC; CDR3: CASSQGVGDIYNEQFF
V: TRBV5-1; J: TRBJ1-4; D: NA; size: NA; DNA: TGCGCCAGCAGCTTGTCGGCTGAGGGGGGAAAACTGTTTTTT; CDR3: CASSLSAEGGKLFF
V: TRBV7-2; J: TRBJ1-2; D: NA; size: NA; DNA: TGTGCCAGCAGCTTCGGCATGAACTATGGCTACACCTTC; CDR3: CASSFGMNYGYTF
V: TRBV10-3; J: TRBJ2-1; D: TRBD2; size: NA; DNA: TGTGCCATCAGTGATGCTAGCGGGGGGCCGGCGTTCTTC; CDR3: CAISDASGGPAFF
V: TRBV12-3/TRBV12-4; J: TRBJ1-3; D: NA; size: NA; DNA: TGTGCCAGCAGTTTAGCGTATGGAGGGTCTGGAAACACCATATATTTT; CDR3: CASSLAYGGSGNTIYF
V: TRBV5-5; J: TRBJ2-3; D: NA; size: few; DNA: TGTGCCAGCAGCTTGGACCAATCCACAGATACGCAGTATTTT; CDR3: CASSLDQSTDTQYF
V: TRBV12-3/TRBV12-4; J: TRBJ1-2; D: NA; size: few; DNA: TGTGCCAGCAGTTTAGGCATCTCCTATGGCTACACCTTC; CDR3: CASSLGISYGYTF
V: TRBV7-9; J: TRBJ1-5; D: NA; size: few; DNA: TGTGCCAGCAGCTTAGGGGGTGGACGGGGTACCAATCAGCCCCAGCATTTT; CDR3: CASSLGGGRGTNQPQHF
V: TRBV5-1; J: TRBJ2-7; D: NA; size: NA; DNA: TGCGCCAGCAGAAGGATGGACAGTACCTACGAGCAGTACTTC; CDR3: CASRRMDSTYEQYF
V: TRBV7-2; J: TRBJ1-5; D: NA; size: few; DNA: TGTGCCAGCAGCTTTATCCAGGGTGGGAAGCCCCAGCATTTT; CDR3: CASSFIQGGKPQHF
V: TRBV5-1; J: TRBJ2-7; D: NA; size: NA; DNA: TGCGCCAGCAGCTTGGCCCCGTTCGGGTCCGGGCAGTACTTC; CDR3: CASSLAPFGSGQYF
V: TRBV29-1; J: TRBJ1-4; D: NA; size: few; DNA: TGCAGCGTTGAAGGGGCAACTAATGAAAAACTGTTTTTT; CDR3: CSVEGATNEKLFF
V: TRBV2; J: TRBJ1-1; D: TRBD1; size: NA; DNA: TGTGCCAGCAGTGAATACAGGGGCCGGAACACTGAAGCTTTCTTT; CDR3: CASSEYRGRNTEAFF
V: TRBV20-1; J: TRBJ2-1; D: TRBD2; size: few; DNA: TGCAGTGCTAGAGATCTAGCGGGCAACAATGAGCAGTTCTTC; CDR3: CSARDLAGNNEQFF
V: TRBV5-1; J: TRBJ1-1; D: NA; size: NA; DNA: TGCGCCAGCAGCTTAAGAGGGACGGCTGAAGCTTTCTTT; CDR3: CASSLRGTAEAFF
V: TRBV6-1; J: TRBJ1-1; D: TRBD1; size: few; DNA: TGTGCCAGCAGGAGGCCCGGGACAGGGAACACTGAAGCTTTCTTT; CDR3: CASRRPGTGNTEAFF
V: TRBV6-6; J: TRBJ1-2; D: NA; size: few; DNA: TGTGCCAGCAGTTATTTATTGGAGGGACTTGGGCGGGACACCTTC; CDR3: CASSYLLEGLGRDTF
V: TRBV20-1; J: TRBJ1-5; D: NA; size: many; DNA: TGCAGTGCTAGGCGGGGGGGGAATCAGCCCCAGCATTTT; CDR3: CSARRGGNQPQHF
V: TRBV5-1; J: TRBJ2-7; D: TRBD2; size: few; DNA: TGCGCCAGCAGACTTGGACTAGCGGGGGACTACGAGCAGTACTTC; CDR3: CASRLGLAGDYEQYF
V: TRBV7-3; J: TRBJ1-6; D: TRBD1; size: NA; DNA: TGTGCCAGCAGCTTACAGGGGGCTGGTAATTCACCCCTCCACTTT; CDR3: CASSLQGAGNSPLHF
V: TRBV7-9; J: TRBJ1-4; D: NA; size: few; DNA: TGTGCCAGCAGCACTCAGGGCGCGAGTGAAAAACTGTTTTTT; CDR3: CASSTQGASEKLFF
V: TRBV12-3/TRBV12-4; J: TRBJ2-1; D: NA; size: NA; DNA: TGTGCCAGCAGTTTAAGGGTTCGAAGCTCCTACAATGAGCAGTTCTTC; CDR3: CASSLRVRSSYNEQFF
V: TRBV28; J: TRBJ2-5; D: NA; size: NA; DNA: TGTGCCAGCAGGGAGGGAGGAGAGACCCAGTACTTC; CDR3: CASREGGETQYF
V: TRBV6-6; J: TRBJ2-1; D: TRBD2; size: NA; DNA: TGTGCCAGCACGCCTAGCGGGAGAGGGGAGCAGTTCTTC; CDR3: CASTPSGRGEQFF
V: TRBV29-1; J: TRBJ2-1; D: TRBD2; size: NA; DNA: TGCAGCGTTGAAGATCCCCAAAGGGACTACGCTTACAATGAGCAGTTCTTC; CDR3: CSVEDPQRDYAYNEQFF
V: TRBV20-1; J: TRBJ2-3; D: NA; size: NA; DNA: TGCAGTGTTCCCTCAGGAGTCACAGATACGCAGTATTTT; CDR3: CSVPSGVTDTQYF
V: TRBV4-1; J: TRBJ1-4; D: NA; size: few; DNA: TGCGCCAGCAGCCAAGATCCGGGACGGGGAAATGAAAAACTGTTTTTT; CDR3: CASSQDPGRGNEKLFF
V: TRBV5-1; J: TRBJ1-1; D: NA; size: NA; DNA: TGCGCCAGCAGCTTGGTATTCGGGGCCGTCGGCACTGAAGCTTTCTTT; CDR3: CASSLVFGAVGTEAFF
V: TRBV4-1; J: TRBJ2-4; D: NA; size: NA; DNA: TGCGCCAGCAGCCTTTCCGCCAGGACAGAGATTCAGTACTTC; CDR3: CASSLSARTEIQYF
V: TRBV5-1; J: TRBJ2-3; D: NA; size: few; DNA: TGCGCCAGCAGCCAAACCGGACAGCCCTATAGCACAGATACGCAGTATTTT; CDR3: CASSQTGQPYSTDTQYF
V: TRBV3-1; J: TRBJ2-3; D: TRBD2; size: NA; DNA: TGTGCCAGCAGCCCCGGGACTAGCGCCACAGATACGCAGTATTTT; CDR3: CASSPGTSATDTQYF
V: TRBV28; J: TRBJ2-2; D: TRBD2; size: NA; DNA: TGTGCCAGCAGTTTATGGGTCGGGAGGGATACCGGGGAGCTGTTTTTT; CDR3: CASSLWVGRDTGELFF
V: TRBV7-8; J: TRBJ2-2; D: NA; size: few; DNA: TGTGCCAGCCGGCCCCCAAGGTCCGGGGAGCTGTTTTTT; CDR3: CASRPPRSGELFF
V: TRBV5-1; J: TRBJ2-3; D: NA; size: NA; DNA: TGCGCCAGCAGCGAGCTTCGATCAGATACGCAGTATTTT; CDR3: CASSELRSDTQYF
V: TRBV4-1; J: TRBJ1-1; D: TRBD1; size: once; DNA: TGCGCCAGCAGCCAAGGCCGGGACAGGGGGACTGAAGCTTTCTTT; CDR3: CASSQGRDRGTEAFF
V: TRBV6-2/TRBV6-3; J: TRBJ1-3; D: NA; size: NA; DNA: TGTGCCAGCAGAACCGGACAAGACTCTGGAAACACCATATATTTT; CDR3: CASRTGQDSGNTIYF
V: TRBV18; J: TRBJ2-6; D: NA; size: few; DNA: TGTGCCAGCTCACCAATGGTCGGGTCTGGGGCCAACGTCCTGACTTTC; CDR3: CASSPMVGSGANVLTF
V: TRBV7-3; J: TRBJ2-1; D: TRBD2; size: many; DNA: TGTGCCAGCAGCATACTAGCGGGAGCTAATGAGCAGTTCTTC; CDR3: CASSILAGANEQFF
V: TRBV27; J: TRBJ2-7; D: TRBD1; size: NA; DNA: TGTGCCAGCAGTTTAGGGGACAGTTCCTACGAGCAGTACTTC; CDR3: CASSLGDSSYEQYF
V: TRBV11-2; J: TRBJ2-1; D: NA; size: NA; DNA: TGTGCCAGCAGTTCGCACGCGGGACTCTACAATGAGCAGTTCTTC; CDR3: CASSSHAGLYNEQFF
V: TRBV20-1; J: TRBJ2-2; D: TRBD2; size: many; DNA: TGCAGTGCTAGTCGACTAGCGGGAAACACCGGGGAGCTGTTTTTT; CDR3: CSASRLAGNTGELFF
V: TRBV12-3/TRBV12-4; J: TRBJ2-3; D: NA; size: few; DNA: TGTGCCAGCAACTTCCGGGACACCAAGACAGATACGCAGTATTTT; CDR3: CASNFRDTKTDTQYF
V: TRBV12-3/TRBV12-4; J: TRBJ1-1; D: NA; size: NA; DNA: TGTGCCAGCAGTCTTTCAGGGGCCTTGAACACTGAAGCTTTCTTT; CDR3: CASSLSGALNTEAFF
V: TRBV12-3/TRBV12-4; J: TRBJ2-5; D: NA; size: NA; DNA: TGTGCCAGCAGTTTTATGGGGGAGACCCAGTACTTC; CDR3: CASSFMGETQYF
V: TRBV5-1; J: TRBJ1-2; D: NA; size: few; DNA: TGCGCCAGCAGCTTAACGGTGGACTATGGCTACACCTTC; CDR3: CASSLTVDYGYTF
V: TRBV18; J: TRBJ2-1; D: NA; size: NA; DNA: TGTGCCAGCTCAGGGATCCTACCCACGAGCTCCTACAATGAGCAGTTCTTC; CDR3: CASSGILPTSSYNEQFF
V: TRBV15; J: TRBJ2-4; D: NA; size: few; DNA: TGTGCCACCAGCAGGGGTAGCGTCTTAGCCAAAAACATTCAGTACTTC; CDR3: CATSRGSVLAKNIQYF